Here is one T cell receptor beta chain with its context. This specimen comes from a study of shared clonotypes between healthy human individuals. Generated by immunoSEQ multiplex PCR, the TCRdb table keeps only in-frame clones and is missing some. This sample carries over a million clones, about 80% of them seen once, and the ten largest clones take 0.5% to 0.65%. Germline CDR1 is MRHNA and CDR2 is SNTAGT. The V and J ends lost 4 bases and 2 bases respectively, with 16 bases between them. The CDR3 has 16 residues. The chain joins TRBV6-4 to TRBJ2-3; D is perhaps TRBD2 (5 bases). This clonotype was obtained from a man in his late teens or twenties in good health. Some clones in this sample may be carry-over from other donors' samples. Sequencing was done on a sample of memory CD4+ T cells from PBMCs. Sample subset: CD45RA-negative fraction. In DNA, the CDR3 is TGTGCCAGCAGTGCCCAAGGACTGCCATCCACAGATACGCAGTATTTT. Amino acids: CASSAQGLPSTDTQYF.